Following are 25 T cell receptor beta chains from one sample sequenced in a study of T cell responses to AZD1222 COVID-19 vaccine. TCRdb keeps only in-frame clones here, not all; method: immunoSEQ multiplex PCR. The sample lists about 130,000 clones, over 75% seen once, with over 5.5% in the top ten. Sequenced material: peripheral blood, taken on day 0 of AZD1222 vaccination. The receptors here all came from an adult in good health.

The chain carries TRBV5-1 and TRBJ2-5, with 13 bases fitting TRBD2. Germline V gives CDR1 SGHRS, CDR2 YFSETQ. The CDR3 is 16 amino acids. The J segment lost 2 bases and the V segment lost 1 base, leaving 2 bases of the junction unmatched. The CDR3 bases are TGCGCCAGCAGCTTGCGGGGACTAGCGGGGCAAGAGACCCAGTACTTC. Translating gives CASSLRGLAGQETQYF.

The chain links TRBV6-5 to TRBJ2-5, with a tentative D call TRBD1 (6 bases). Trimming took off 6 bases at V and 5 bases at J, with 16 bases between the two ends. The CDR3 is made up of 14 amino acids. Germline V gives CDR1 MNHEY, CDR2 SVGAGI. CDR3 loop: CASSPSRGYETQYF. CDR3 nucleotide sequence: TGTGCCAGCAGCCCGAGTAGGGGGTACGAGACCCAGTACTTC.

The chain has TRBV30 and TRBJ2-7; D is possibly TRBD1 (6 bases). The V and J ends lost 4 bases and 5 bases respectively, with 18 bases between them. Germline V gene data show CDR1 as GTSNPN and CDR2 as SVGIG (reference sequence). The length of the CDR3 is 14 residues. The CDR3 reads CAWTGEFFVNEQYF. CDR3 nucleotide sequence: TGTGCCTGGACAGGGGAGTTTTTTGTGAACGAGCAGTACTTC.

In its sample, this clone was seen once. The CDR3 nucleotides are TGTGCCAGCAGCGCCCAGCCCGATCAGCCCCAGCATTTT. This translates into CASSAQPDQPQHF. The chain couples TRBV7-7 to TRBJ1-5, with unresolved D. This CDR3 comprises 13 residues. Trimming removed 5 bases from V and 5 bases from J, with 10 bases in between. Germline assignment: CDR1 SSHAT and CDR2 FNYEAQ (reference sequence).

Written as DNA, the CDR3 is TGTGCCAGTAGTATATTGGACAGGGGAGAAGCTTTCTTT. Protein: CASSILDRGEAFF. The gene calls are TRBV19 and TRBJ1-1; 9 bases are a match to TRBD1. The length of the CDR3 is 13 residues. Trimming removed 2 bases from V and 8 bases from J; junction bases left unmatched: 3. The V gene's germline CDR1 is LNHDA and CDR2 SQIVND (reference sequence). The full variable domain, completed using reference TRBV19 and TRBJ1-1, is DGGITQSPKYLFRKEGQNVTLSCEQNLNHDAMYWYRQDPGQGLRLIYYSQIVNDFQKGDIAEGYSVSREKKESFPLTVTSAQKNPTAFYLCASSILDRGEAFFGQGTRLTVV.

The rearrangement joins TRBV5-1 to TRBJ1-5; TRBD1 is a possible D gene (6 bases). Trimming took off 10 bases at V and 6 bases at J, with 23 bases between the two ends. Germline CDR1 is SGHRS and CDR2 is YFSETQ. This CDR3 spans 15 amino acids. The chain's CDR3 is CAGLVMGGFCQPQHF. DNA of the CDR3: TGCGCCGGGCTCGTTATGGGGGGCTTTTGTCAGCCCCAGCATTTT.

This rearrangement joins TRBV7-8 to TRBJ1-4, with 8 nucleotides matching TRBD1. Germline V gives CDR1 SGHVS, CDR2 FQNEAQ. This CDR3 contains 15 residues. The V segment lost 5 bases and the J segment 10 bases; nucleotides outside the gene matches: 12. CDR3 region: CASSTYRGIEGKLFF. The CDR3 DNA reads TGTGCCAGCAGCACCTACAGGGGGATTGAAGGAAAACTGTTTTTT.

The gene calls are TRBV5-1 and TRBJ2-2; 7 nucleotides agree with TRBD2. This CDR3 region has 15 residues. CDR1 is SGHRS, CDR2 YFSETQ, per germline. V lost 0 bases to trimming and J lost 5 bases; unmatched junction nucleotides: 4. The CDR3 region is CASSLGFSGTGELFF. The CDR3 bases are TGCGCCAGCAGCTTGGGTTTTAGCGGGACCGGGGAGCTGTTTTTT.

The rearrangement links TRBV11-3 to TRBJ1-1; D remains ambiguous. Germline CDR1 reads SGHNT; CDR2 reads YENEEA. This CDR3 spans 14 amino acids. Trimming shortened V by 1 base and J by 9 bases, and 15 bases separated the two germline ends. CDR3 in DNA: TGTGCCAGCAGCTTAGGGCCCACGCGATCCCAAGCTTTCTTT. Encoded protein: CASSLGPTRSQAFF.

This rearrangement joins TRBV3-1 (or the pseudogene TRBV3-2) to TRBJ2-4; 10 bases fit TRBD1. Trimming removed 5 bases from V and 6 bases from J; junction bases left unmatched: 4. The germline CDR1 and CDR2 sequences are LGHDT and YNNKEL (reference sequence). The CDR3 is 14 residues long. The CDR3 here is CASSSRDRGNIQYF. DNA for the CDR3: TGTGCCAGCAGCTCTCGGGACAGGGGAAACATTCAGTACTTC.

The rearrangement links TRBV7-2 to TRBJ2-7, with D maybe TRBD2 (6 bases). Germline CDR1 and CDR2: SGHTA and FQGNSA. The V and J ends lost 2 bases and 0 bases respectively, with 11 bases between them. CDR3 size: 15 residues. The CDR3 loop reads CASSLTGLSSYEQYF. Written as DNA, the CDR3 is TGTGCCAGCAGCTTAACGGGACTGAGCTCCTACGAGCAGTACTTC.

The chain employs TRBV4-1 and TRBJ2-7; 8 bases line up with TRBD2. V trimming: 0 bases; J trimming: 2 bases; junction bases outside the gene matches: 3. The CDR3 loop spans 15 amino acids. CDR1 and CDR2 from the germline V gene are MGHRA and YSYEKL. The CDR3 bases are TGCGCCAGCAGCCAAGAAAGGACTAGCCCCTACGAGCAGTACTTC. It is translated as CASSQERTSPYEQYF.

In DNA, the CDR3 is TGTGCCAGCAGTTACGGGGGAATCCGCGACACTGAAGCTTTCTTT. It specifies CASSYGGIRDTEAFF. V usage is TRBV6-2 or TRBV6-3 and J usage is TRBJ1-1, with D maybe TRBD1 (5 bases). The CDR3 consists of 15 residues. CDR1 and CDR2 (germline): MNHEY, SVGEGT. Trimming left V 2 bases short and J 3 bases short, with 13 bases between.

The gene calls are TRBV5-6 and TRBJ1-1; 7 bases map to TRBD1. Germline CDR1 is SGHDT and CDR2 is YYEEEE. The CDR3 runs to 16 residues. V shed 1 base and J 5 bases; nucleotides not matched to a gene: 11. CDR3: CASSLLDRRRSTEAFF. The CDR3 DNA reads as TGTGCCAGCAGCTTGTTGGACAGGCGAAGGTCTACTGAAGCTTTCTTT.

Only a few counts were recorded for this clone. The chain carries TRBV19 and TRBJ1-5; TRBD1 might be the D (5 bases). V was pared by 3 bases and J by 0 bases, with 9 bases between. The CDR3 sequence is 15 residues long. CDR1 is LNHDA, CDR2 SQIVND, per germline (reference sequence). In DNA, the CDR3 is TGTGCCAGTAGTATGTGGACAACTAGCAATCAGCCCCAGCATTTT. Translated: CASSMWTTSNQPQHF.

The J gene is TRBJ2-1, the V gene TRBV10-2; 9 bases are shared with TRBD1. This CDR3 contains 17 residues. Germline loops: CDR1 WSHSY, CDR2 SAAADI. V was pared by 3 bases and J by 4 bases, with 10 bases of the junction left unmatched. The CDR3 reads CASSDLTGTGSYNEQFF. Here the CDR3 DNA reads TGCGCCAGCAGTGATCTTACCGGGACAGGGAGTTACAATGAGCAGTTCTTC.

This chain connects TRBV2 to TRBJ1-1; the match to TRBD1 covers 7 bases. V shed 2 bases, J shed 0 bases, and the junction held 6 bases outside the gene matches. The CDR3 has 16 residues. Per germline, CDR1 SNHLY and CDR2 FYNNEI. CDR3 in DNA: TGTGCCAGCAGTGAAAAGGGGGCTTCGATGAACACTGAAGCTTTCTTT. It yields the protein CASSEKGASMNTEAFF. Full variable domain (remainder filled in from reference TRBV2 and TRBJ1-1): EPEVTQTPSHQVTQMGQEVILRCVPISNHLYFYWYRQILGQKVEFLVSFYNNEISEKSEIFDDQFSVERPDGSNFTLKIRSTKLEDSAMYFCASSEKGASMNTEAFFGQGTRLTVV.

The rearrangement joins TRBV6-2 or TRBV6-3 to TRBJ2-7; 12 nucleotides agree with TRBD2. This CDR3 comprises 14 residues. Germline loops: CDR1 MNHEY, CDR2 SVGEGT. The J segment lost 3 bases and the V segment lost 5 bases, leaving 2 bases of the junction unmatched. As DNA, the CDR3 is TGTGCCAGCAGTGCTAGCGGGAGGGACTACGAGCAGTACTTC. This translates into CASSASGRDYEQYF.

The V and J genes are TRBV6-2 or TRBV6-3 and TRBJ2-2; a weak D match, TRBD1 (7 bases). The CDR3 runs 14 residues. V was trimmed by 4 bases and J by 4 bases, leaving 10 bases between them. CDR1 and CDR2 from the germline V gene are MNHEY and SVGEGT. This CDR3 reads CASSSQGGTGELFF. In DNA, the CDR3 is TGTGCCAGCAGTTCCCAGGGGGGCACCGGGGAGCTGTTTTTT.

For this clone: Distinct nucleotide sequences in the sample also encode this CDR3. The V gene is TRBV7-2, the J gene TRBJ1-1; the match to TRBD1 covers 7 bases. Germline lookup yields CDR1 SGHTA and CDR2 FQGNSA. This CDR3 has 14 residues. With V trimmed by 3 bases and J by 1 base, 2 bases remained unmatched. The CDR3 loop is CASSLGQSNTEAFF. As DNA, the CDR3 is TGTGCCAGCAGCTTGGGACAGTCGAACACTGAAGCTTTCTTT.

This clone occurred a few times. The chain uses TRBV7-2 and TRBJ1-4; no definite D call. This CDR3 spans 14 amino acids. Germline CDR1 and CDR2: SGHTA and FQGNSA. Trimming left V 5 bases short and J 8 bases short, with 15 bases between. The CDR3 sequence: CASSHYSREEKLFF. CDR3 in DNA: TGTGCCAGCAGCCACTATTCAAGGGAAGAAAAACTGTTTTTT.

The chain uses TRBV30 and TRBJ1-3; maybe TRBD1 (6 bases). The ends were cut back, 7 bases at V and 0 bases at J, with 13 bases in the middle. CDR1 is GTSNPN, CDR2 SVGIG, per germline (reference sequence). The CDR3 is made up of 14 amino acids. CDR3 sequence (DNA): TGTGCCTCCCCGGACAGTTCCTCTGGAAACACCATATATTTT. It codes for CASPDSSSGNTIYF. The whole variable domain, filled in from reference TRBV30 and TRBJ1-3, reads SQTIHQWPATLVQPVGSPLSLECTVEGTSNPNLYWYRQAAGRGLQLLFYSVGIGQISSEVPQNLSASRPQDRQFILSSKKLLLSDSGFYLCASPDSSSGNTIYFGEGSWLTVV.

The chain joins TRBV5-4 to TRBJ2-5, with D perhaps TRBD2 (6 bases). CDR3 length: 16 amino acids. The V end was cut by 3 bases, the J end by 5 bases, with 20 bases between. Germline V gene lookup returns CDR1 SGHNT and CDR2 YYREEE (reference sequence). CDR3 nucleotides: TGTGCCAGCAGCTCCGGTGGGGTACGTGGGGGGGAGACCCAGTACTTC. Translation gives CASSSGGVRGGETQYF.

The rearrangement links TRBV5-1 to TRBJ2-2; a weak D match, TRBD1 (6 bases). CDR3 length: 16 amino acids. V lost 0 bases and J lost 7, with 16 bases in between. Germline values: CDR1 SGHRS, CDR2 YFSETQ. CDR3 amino acids: CASSLVRPGDGGELFF. CDR3 DNA: TGCGCCAGCAGCTTGGTAAGACCAGGGGACGGCGGGGAGCTGTTTTTT.

The rearrangement links TRBV20-1 to TRBJ1-1; weak D call: TRBD1 (5 bases). Between the trimmed V and J ends, which lost 3 bases and 2 bases, there was a span of 10 bases. Germline V gives CDR1 DFQATT, CDR2 SNEGSKA (reference sequence). The CDR3 extends over 13 amino acids. In DNA form, the CDR3 reads TGCAGTGCTAGTATGACAGTAAACACTGAAGCTTTCTTT. Residues: CSASMTVNTEAFF.